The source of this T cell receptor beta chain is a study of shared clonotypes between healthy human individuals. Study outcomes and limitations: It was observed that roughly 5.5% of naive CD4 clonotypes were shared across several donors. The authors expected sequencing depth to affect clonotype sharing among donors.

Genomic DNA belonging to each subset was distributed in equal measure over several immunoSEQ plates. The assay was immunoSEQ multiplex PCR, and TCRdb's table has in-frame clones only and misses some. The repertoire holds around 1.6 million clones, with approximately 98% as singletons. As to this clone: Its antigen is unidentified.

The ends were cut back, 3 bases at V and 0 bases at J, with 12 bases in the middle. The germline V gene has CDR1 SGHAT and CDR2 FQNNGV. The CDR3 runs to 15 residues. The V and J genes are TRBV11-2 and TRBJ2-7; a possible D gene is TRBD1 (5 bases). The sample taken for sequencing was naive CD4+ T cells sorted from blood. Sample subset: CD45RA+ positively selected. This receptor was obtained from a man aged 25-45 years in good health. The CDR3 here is CASSLQGTISYEQYF. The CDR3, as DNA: TGTGCCAGCAGCTTGCAGGGCACCATCTCCTACGAGCAGTACTTC. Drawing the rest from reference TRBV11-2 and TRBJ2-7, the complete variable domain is EAGVAQSPRYKIIEKRQSVAFWCNPISGHATLYWYQQILGQGPKLLIQFQNNGVVDDSQLPKDRFSAERLKGVDSTLKIQPAKLEDSAVYLCASSLQGTISYEQYFGPGTRLTVT.